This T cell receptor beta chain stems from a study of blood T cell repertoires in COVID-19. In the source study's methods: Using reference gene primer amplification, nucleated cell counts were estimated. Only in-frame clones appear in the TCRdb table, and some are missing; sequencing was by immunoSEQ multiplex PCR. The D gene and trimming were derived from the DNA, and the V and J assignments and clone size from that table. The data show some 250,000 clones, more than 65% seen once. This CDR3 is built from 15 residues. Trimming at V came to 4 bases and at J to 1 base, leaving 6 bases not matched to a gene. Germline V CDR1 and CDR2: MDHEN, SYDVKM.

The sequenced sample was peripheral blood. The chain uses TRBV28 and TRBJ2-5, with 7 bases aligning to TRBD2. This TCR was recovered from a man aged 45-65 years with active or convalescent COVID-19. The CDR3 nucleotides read TGTGCCAGCAGTTCGACTCGGGGGGTCCAAGAGACCCAGTACTTC. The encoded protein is CASSSTRGVQETQYF.